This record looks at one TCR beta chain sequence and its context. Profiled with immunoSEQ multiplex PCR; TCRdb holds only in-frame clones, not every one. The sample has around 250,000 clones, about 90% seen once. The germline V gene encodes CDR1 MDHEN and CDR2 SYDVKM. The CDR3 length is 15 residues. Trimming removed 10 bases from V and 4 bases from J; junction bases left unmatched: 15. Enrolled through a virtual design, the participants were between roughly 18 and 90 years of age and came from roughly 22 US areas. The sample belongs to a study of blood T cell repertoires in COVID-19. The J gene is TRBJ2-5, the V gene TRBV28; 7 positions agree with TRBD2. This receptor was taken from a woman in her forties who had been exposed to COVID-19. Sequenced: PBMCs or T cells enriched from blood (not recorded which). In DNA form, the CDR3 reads TGTGCCACCATTGTATGGGGGGGGGATTCAGAGACCCAGTACTTC. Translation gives CATIVWGGDSETQYF.